This entry lists 14 T cell receptor beta chains sequenced from one sample in a study of blood T cell repertoires in COVID-19. Clones were read by immunoSEQ multiplex PCR, and TCRdb kept only the in-frame ones, dropping some. The data hold about 280,000 clones, with 85% to 90% observed a single time. Sequencing input: peripheral blood. The receptor source for this set is a human donor in a cohort sampled during active COVID-19.

The chain carries TRBV28 and TRBJ1-2; maybe TRBD1 (6 bases). The CDR3 is 14 amino acids. Per germline, CDR1 MDHEN and CDR2 SYDVKM. Trimming stripped 6 bases from V and 1 base from J, with 12 bases between. As DNA, the CDR3 is TGTGCCAGCAGCTTAGGACAGAATAACTATGGCTACACCTTC. Translating gives CASSLGQNNYGYTF.

The gene calls are TRBV28 and TRBJ2-7; a weak D match, TRBD1 (6 bases). V was shortened by 5 bases and J by 4 bases, with 15 bases between the two germline ends. Germline lookup yields CDR1 MDHEN and CDR2 SYDVKM. The CDR3 totals 14 residues. CDR3 amino acids: CASSDTGILYEQYF. CDR3 nucleotide sequence: TGTGCCAGCAGTGACACAGGGATCCTTTACGAGCAGTACTTC.

The chain combines TRBV6-6 with TRBJ2-3; the D gene is possibly TRBD1 (6 bases). CDR1 is MNHNY, CDR2 SVGAGI, per germline (reference sequence). V lost 6 bases, J lost 3 bases, and 10 bases lay in between. The CDR3 spans 13 residues. The CDR3 nucleotides are TGTGCCAGCAGCCGAACAGGGACAGATACGCAGTATTTT. It yields the protein CASSRTGTDTQYF.

This chain joins TRBV28 and TRBJ2-1; D might be TRBD2 (6 bases). CDR1 and CDR2 (germline): MDHEN, SYDVKM. Between the trimmed V and J ends, which lost 6 bases and 1 base, there was a span of 16 bases. This CDR3 comprises 16 residues. In DNA, the CDR3 is TGTGCCAGCAGCACTTTTTCGGCGGGGTCCTACAATGAGCAGTTCTTC. This encodes CASSTFSAGSYNEQFF.

As regards this clone: An end of the junction does not agree with germline; a read error may underlie this. The chain recombines TRBV13 with TRBJ2-7; 7 bases fit TRBD2. Germline assignment: CDR1 PRHDT and CDR2 FYEKMQ (reference sequence). The CDR3 contains 16 residues. The CDR3 here is CASSVGSGGSSYEQYF. For the CDR3, the DNA is TGTGCCAGCAGCGTAGGCTCGGGGGGAAGCTCCTACGAGCAGTACTTC.

This rearrangement joins TRBV3-1 (or the pseudogene TRBV3-2) to TRBJ2-7, with TRBD2 identical over 7 bases. After removal of 0 bases from V and 5 bases from J, the junction contained 10 bases not matched to a gene. The germline gives CDR1 LGHDT, CDR2 YNNKEL (reference sequence). The CDR3 length is 16 residues. The CDR3 spells CASSQDWRETLDEQYF. The DNA for the CDR3 is TGTGCCAGCAGCCAAGATTGGCGGGAGACTTTGGACGAGCAGTACTTC.

V usage is TRBV2 and J usage is TRBJ1-4, with D unresolved. Germline V gene data show CDR1 as SNHLY and CDR2 as FYNNEI. This CDR3 is built from 14 residues. Trimming removed 8 bases at V and 8 bases at J, with 18 bases between. CDR3 region: CASVSPRVGEKLFF. The CDR3 DNA is TGTGCCAGCGTCTCTCCACGGGTAGGAGAAAAACTGTTTTTT. Complete variable domain (other parts from reference TRBV2 and TRBJ1-4): EPEVTQTPSHQVTQMGQEVILRCVPISNHLYFYWYRQILGQKVEFLVSFYNNEISEKSEIFDDQFSVERPDGSNFTLKIRSTKLEDSAMYFCASVSPRVGEKLFFGSGTQLSVL.

This chain uses TRBV21-1 with TRBJ2-2; TRBD2, the table's D call, lacks a check against the DNA. TRBV21-1 is a listed pseudogene. The CDR3 contains 19 residues. CDR3 coding DNA: TGTGCCAGCAGCAAAGGGGGACTAGCGGGAGGTACGAACACCGGGGAGCTGTTTTTT. Translated: CASSKGGLAGGTNTGELFF.

This clone was counted a single time. The chain couples TRBV30 to TRBJ2-1; 12 bases are shared with TRBD2. Germline assignment: CDR1 GTSNPN and CDR2 SVGIG (reference sequence). This CDR3 has 14 residues. The ends lost 8 bases at V and 7 bases at J; junction bases unmatched: 9. DNA of the CDR3: TGTGCCACCGCCGGGACTAGCGGGTTAAATGAGCAGTTCTTC. Amino acid sequence: CATAGTSGLNEQFF.

The chain links TRBV3-1 (or the pseudogene TRBV3-2) to TRBJ1-3; 8 nucleotides line up with TRBD1. Germline-derived CDR1 and CDR2 are LGHDT and YNNKEL (reference sequence). This CDR3 has 17 amino acids. The junction had 9 bases not matched to a gene; V was cut back by 3 bases and J by 2 bases. The CDR3 protein is CASSQGPDRVAGNTIYF. CDR3 in DNA: TGTGCCAGCAGCCAGGGGCCGGACAGGGTCGCTGGAAACACCATATATTTT.

The chain recombines TRBV5-6 with TRBJ1-2; 7 positions agree with TRBD1. The CDR3 runs 13 residues. Looked up from germline, CDR1 is SGHDT and CDR2 is YYEEEE. V gave up 0 bases and J gave up 7 bases; unmatched junction bases: 3. The CDR3 is CASSLGRGRGYTF. CDR3 nucleotides: TGTGCCAGCAGCTTGGGGAGGGGGCGTGGCTACACCTTC.

The V call is TRBV4-2, the J call TRBJ2-7; D is possibly TRBD1 (6 bases). CDR1 and CDR2 (germline): LGHNA, YNFKEQ. This CDR3 comprises 16 residues. V lost 1 base to trimming and J lost 3 bases, with 16 bases between them. CDR3 sequence reads: CASSQGAGDTGYEQYF. CDR3 DNA sequence: TGTGCCAGCAGCCAAGGGGCAGGGGATACGGGCTACGAGCAGTACTTC.

The J gene is TRBJ2-7, the V gene TRBV29-1, with D possibly TRBD1 on 6 matching bases. CDR3 size: 14 residues. V lost 2 bases, J lost 6 bases, and 17 bases lay in between. The germline V gene has CDR1 SQVTM and CDR2 ANQGSEA. The CDR3 protein is CSVETPPIGGEQYF. Here the CDR3 DNA reads TGCAGCGTTGAAACCCCCCCTATAGGGGGCGAGCAGTACTTC.

This clone was recorded only once. The chain joins TRBV7-2 to TRBJ2-2; D is uncertain. Deletions cut 5 bases from V and 6 bases from J, with 10 bases between. The CDR3 covers 13 residues. Germline CDR1 reads SGHTA; CDR2 reads FQGNSA. The CDR3 bases are TGTGCCAGCAGCCCTGTTTTTGCCGGGGAGCTGTTTTTT. Translating gives CASSPVFAGELFF.